This T cell receptor (beta chain) derives from a study of T cell responses to AZD1222 COVID-19 vaccine. CDR1 is KGHSH and CDR2 is LQKENI in the germline V gene. The V segment lost 2 bases and the J segment 1 base; nucleotides outside the gene matches: 7. The CDR3 loop spans 17 amino acids. TCRdb's copy holds only in-frame clones and misses some; the assay was immunoSEQ multiplex PCR. Of 150,000 or so clones in the sample, approximately 94% were seen once. Study results and caveats: Seropositive at baseline were only a handful of AZD1222 recipients.

On this clone itself: As yet, its antigen is unknown.

The source of this sequence is an adult in good health. Here the sequenced sample was peripheral blood, taken on day 0 of AZD1222 vaccination. This chain connects TRBV18 to TRBJ2-3; 9 positions agree with TRBD2. CDR3 nucleotides: TGTGCCAGCTCACCAATCATGGCGGGAGGGGGCACAGATACGCAGTATTTT. Translation: CASSPIMAGGGTDTQYF.